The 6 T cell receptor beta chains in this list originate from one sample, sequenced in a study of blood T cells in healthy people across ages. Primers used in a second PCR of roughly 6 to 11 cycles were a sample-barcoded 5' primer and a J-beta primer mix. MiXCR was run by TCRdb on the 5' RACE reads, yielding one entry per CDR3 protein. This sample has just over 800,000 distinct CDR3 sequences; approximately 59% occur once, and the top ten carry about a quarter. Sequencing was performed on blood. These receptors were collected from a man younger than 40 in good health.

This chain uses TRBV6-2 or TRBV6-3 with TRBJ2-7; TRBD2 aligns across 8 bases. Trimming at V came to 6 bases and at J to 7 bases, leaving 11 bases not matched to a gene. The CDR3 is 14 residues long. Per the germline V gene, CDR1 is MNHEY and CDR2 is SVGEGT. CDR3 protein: CASSPGGGYNEQYF. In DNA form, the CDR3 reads TGTGCCAGCAGCCCCGGGGGGGGTTACAATGAGCAGTACTTC.

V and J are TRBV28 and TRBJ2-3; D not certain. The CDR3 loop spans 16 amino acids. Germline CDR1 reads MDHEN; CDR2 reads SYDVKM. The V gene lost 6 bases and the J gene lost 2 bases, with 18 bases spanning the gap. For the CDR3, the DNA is TGTGCCAGCAGACCACCCTCGCGAGGACCCACAGATACGCAGTATTTT. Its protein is CASRPPSRGPTDTQYF.

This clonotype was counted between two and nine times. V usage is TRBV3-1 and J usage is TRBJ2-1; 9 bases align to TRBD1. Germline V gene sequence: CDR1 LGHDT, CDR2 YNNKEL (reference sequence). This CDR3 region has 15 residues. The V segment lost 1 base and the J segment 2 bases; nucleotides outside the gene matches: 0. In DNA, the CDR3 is TGTGCCAGCAGCCAAGGGACAGGGGCCTACAATGAGCAGTTCTTC. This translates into CASSQGTGAYNEQFF.

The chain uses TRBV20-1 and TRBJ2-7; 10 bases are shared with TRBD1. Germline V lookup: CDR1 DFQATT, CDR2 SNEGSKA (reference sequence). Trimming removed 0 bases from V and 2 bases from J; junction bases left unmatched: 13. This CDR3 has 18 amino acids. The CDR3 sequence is CSARDGRSGTGEPYEQYF. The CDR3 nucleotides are TGCAGTGCTAGAGATGGAAGGAGCGGGACAGGGGAACCCTACGAGCAGTACTTC.

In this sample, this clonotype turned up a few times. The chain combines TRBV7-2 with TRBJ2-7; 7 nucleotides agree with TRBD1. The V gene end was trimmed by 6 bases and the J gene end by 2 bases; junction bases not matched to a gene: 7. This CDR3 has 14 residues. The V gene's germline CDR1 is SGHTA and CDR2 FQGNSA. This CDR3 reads CASRPTTGPYEQYF. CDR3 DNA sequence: TGTGCCAGCAGACCCACGACAGGGCCCTACGAGCAGTACTTC.

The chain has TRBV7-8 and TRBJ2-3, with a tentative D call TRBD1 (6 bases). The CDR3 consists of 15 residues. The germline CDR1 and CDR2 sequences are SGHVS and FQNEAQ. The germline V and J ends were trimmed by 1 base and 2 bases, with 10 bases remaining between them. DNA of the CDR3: TGTGCCAGCAGCTTAGTCCAGGGGCTCACAGATACGCAGTATTTT. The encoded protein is CASSLVQGLTDTQYF.